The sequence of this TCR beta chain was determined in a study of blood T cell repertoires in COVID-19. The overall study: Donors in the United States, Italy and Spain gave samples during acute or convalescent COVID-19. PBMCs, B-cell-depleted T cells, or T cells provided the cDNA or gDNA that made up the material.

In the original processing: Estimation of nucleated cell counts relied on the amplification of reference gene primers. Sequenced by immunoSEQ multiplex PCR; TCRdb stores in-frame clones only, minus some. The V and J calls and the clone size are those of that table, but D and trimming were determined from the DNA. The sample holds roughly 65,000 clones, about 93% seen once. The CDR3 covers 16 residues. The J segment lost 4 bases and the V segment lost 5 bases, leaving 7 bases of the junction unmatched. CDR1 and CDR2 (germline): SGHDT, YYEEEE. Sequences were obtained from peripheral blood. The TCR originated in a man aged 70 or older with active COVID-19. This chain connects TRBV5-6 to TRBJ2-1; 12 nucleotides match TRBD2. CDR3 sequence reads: CASSYPGTSGYNEQFF. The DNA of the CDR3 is TGTGCCAGCAGTTACCCCGGGACTAGCGGGTACAATGAGCAGTTCTTC.